This T cell receptor (beta chain) was sequenced for a study of T cell responses to AZD1222 COVID-19 vaccine. Generated by immunoSEQ multiplex PCR, the TCRdb table keeps only in-frame clones and is missing some. This sample has about 140,000 clones, with around nine tenths found just once. The CDR3 is 15 amino acids. V was clipped by 5 bases and J by 1 base, with 14 bases between them. The germline gives CDR1 SGHTA, CDR2 FQGNSA. Study-wide findings and caveats: Reportedly, close to half of spike-specific TCRs are directed against unmutated variant regions. No repertoire was sampled before or during the peak T cell response, only after it.

Comments on this clone: Its antigen is as yet unknown.

The sample here was peripheral blood, taken on day 0 of AZD1222 vaccination. This chain uses TRBV7-2 with TRBJ1-1; perhaps TRBD1 as D (5 bases). This clonotype was obtained from an adult in good health. The CDR3 nucleotides read TGTGCCAGCAGCCCCAGGAGGGGTTCGAACACTGAAGCTTTCTTT. It yields the protein CASSPRRGSNTEAFF.